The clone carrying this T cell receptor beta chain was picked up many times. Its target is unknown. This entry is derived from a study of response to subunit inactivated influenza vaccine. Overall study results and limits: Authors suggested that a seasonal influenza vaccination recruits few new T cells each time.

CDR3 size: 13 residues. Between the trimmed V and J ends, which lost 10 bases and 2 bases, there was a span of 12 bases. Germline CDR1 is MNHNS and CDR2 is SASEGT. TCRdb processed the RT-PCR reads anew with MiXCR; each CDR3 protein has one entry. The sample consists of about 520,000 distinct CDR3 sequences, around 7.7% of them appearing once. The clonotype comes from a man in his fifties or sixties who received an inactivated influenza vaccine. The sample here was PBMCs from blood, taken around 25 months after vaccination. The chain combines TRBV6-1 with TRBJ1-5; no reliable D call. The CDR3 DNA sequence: TGTGCCAACTGGCCCCTTGGCAATCAGCCCCAGCATTTT. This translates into CANWPLGNQPQHF.